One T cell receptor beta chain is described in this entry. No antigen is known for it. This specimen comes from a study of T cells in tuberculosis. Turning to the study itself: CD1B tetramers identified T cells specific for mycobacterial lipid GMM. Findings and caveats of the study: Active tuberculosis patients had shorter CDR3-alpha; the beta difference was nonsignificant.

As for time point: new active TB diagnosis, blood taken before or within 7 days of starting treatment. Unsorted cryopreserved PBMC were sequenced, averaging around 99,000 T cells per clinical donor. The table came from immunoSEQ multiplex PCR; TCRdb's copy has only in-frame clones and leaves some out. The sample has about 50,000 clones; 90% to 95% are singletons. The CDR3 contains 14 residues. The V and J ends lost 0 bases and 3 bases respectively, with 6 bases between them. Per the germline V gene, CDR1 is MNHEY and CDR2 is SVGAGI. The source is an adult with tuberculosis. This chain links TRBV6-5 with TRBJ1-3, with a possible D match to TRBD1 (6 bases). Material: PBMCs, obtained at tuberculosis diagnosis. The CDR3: CASSYSGGGNTIYF. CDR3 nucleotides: TGTGCCAGCAGTTACTCAGGGGGTGGAAACACCATATATTTT.